One and the same sample provided the 16 T cell receptor beta chains below, sequenced in a study of blood T cell repertoires in COVID-19. Sequencing was performed with immunoSEQ multiplex PCR; in TCRdb, only in-frame clones are kept and a portion is missing. The sample lists roughly 330,000 clones, about 87% occurring once. The sequenced material came from peripheral blood. These receptors came from a man aged 25-45 years with COVID-19, enrolled during active disease.

This chain uses TRBV12-3 or TRBV12-4 with TRBJ2-1; D perhaps matches TRBD2 (5 bases). V shed 3 bases and J shed 10 bases, with 10 bases lying between them. This CDR3 has 12 amino acids. The CDR3 loop reads CASSLREREQFF. As DNA, the CDR3 is TGTGCCAGCAGTTTGAGGGAGCGGGAGCAGTTCTTC.

This clone was detected once. This sequence joins TRBV7-9 and TRBJ2-1, with 9 nucleotides matching TRBD1. Germline-derived CDR1 and CDR2 are SEHNR and FQNEAQ (reference sequence). The CDR3 is made up of 14 amino acids. V shed 5 bases and J 5 bases; nucleotides not matched to a gene: 4. DNA for the CDR3: TGTGCCAGCAGCCTCCGGGACAGGGACAATGAGCAGTTCTTC. Protein: CASSLRDRDNEQFF.

This CDR3 reads CASSLRPPRVAISYEQYF. As DNA, the CDR3 is TGTGCCAGCAGCTTAAGACCCCCCAGGGTAGCCATTTCCTACGAGCAGTACTTC. V is TRBV13 and J is TRBJ2-7; the D gene is possibly TRBD1 (5 bases). The CDR3 has 18 amino acids. Trimming removed 2 bases at V and 1 base at J, with 21 bases between. Looked up from germline, CDR1 is PRHDT and CDR2 is FYEKMQ (reference sequence).

About this clone itself: This CDR3 is also generated by other DNA sequences in the sample. The chain combines TRBV18 with TRBJ1-5; 9 positions match TRBD1. The CDR3 totals 16 residues. Per the germline V gene, CDR1 is KGHSH and CDR2 is LQKENI. The V and J ends lost 0 bases and 2 bases, in that order; junction bases with no gene match: 2. The CDR3 region is CASSPPGQGGNQPQHF. The CDR3 bases are TGTGCCAGCTCACCACCGGGACAGGGAGGCAATCAGCCCCAGCATTTT.

The chain's CDR3 is CASSSDLDRGEYNEQFF. The CDR3 coding sequence is TGTGCCAGTAGTAGCGACCTAGACAGGGGCGAATACAATGAGCAGTTCTTC. This chain connects TRBV19 to TRBJ2-1, with TRBD1 matching over 8 bases. After removal of 4 bases from V and 4 bases from J, the junction contained 12 bases not matched to a gene. The CDR3 covers 17 residues. Germline-derived CDR1 and CDR2 are LNHDA and SQIVND (reference sequence).

The CDR3 reads CASSDSFNYGYTF. In nucleotides, the CDR3 is TGTGCCAGCTCGGACAGCTTTAACTATGGCTACACCTTC. This chain uses TRBV25-1 with TRBJ1-2; D is perhaps TRBD1 (6 bases). The V end was cut by 8 bases, the J end by 1 base, with 11 bases between. Germline CDR1 and CDR2: MGHDK and SYGVNS. The CDR3 contains 13 residues.

The chain recombines TRBV7-9 with TRBJ2-2; 14 bases are a match to TRBD2. The CDR3 contains 15 residues. V shed 4 bases, J shed 7 bases, and the junction held 2 bases outside the gene matches. Germline-derived CDR1 and CDR2 are SEHNR and FQNEAQ (reference sequence). The CDR3 reads CASSSGLAGVGELFF. The CDR3 DNA reads as TGTGCCAGCAGCTCGGGACTAGCGGGAGTCGGGGAGCTGTTTTTT.

This clone was counted only a few times. V usage is TRBV27 and J usage is TRBJ2-3, with TRBD2 identical over 7 bases. Germline values: CDR1 MNHEY, CDR2 SMNVEV (reference sequence). Losses at the gene ends were 5 bases for V and 0 bases for J; bases not matched to a gene: 11. This CDR3 is built from 17 residues. In DNA, the CDR3 is TGTGCCAGCAGTCGCGCCCCACTAGCGACTAGCACAGATACGCAGTATTTT. As protein: CASSRAPLATSTDTQYF.

This clone has only one observation. This chain connects TRBV7-9 to TRBJ1-1; D is unclear. This CDR3 is built from 14 residues. Trimming took off 3 bases at V and 0 bases at J, with 8 bases between the two ends. Germline V gene sequence: CDR1 SEHNR, CDR2 FQNEAQ (reference sequence). In nucleotides, the CDR3 is TGTGCCAGCAGCTTGACGGGGATGAACACTGAAGCTTTCTTT. Protein sequence: CASSLTGMNTEAFF.

The chain couples TRBV4-2 to TRBJ1-2; the D is unclear. CDR1 and CDR2 from the germline V gene are LGHNA and YNFKEQ. The CDR3 sequence is 12 residues long. The ends were cut back, 1 base at V and 4 bases at J, with 4 bases in the middle. CDR3 loop: CASSQASYGYTF. The CDR3 region has the DNA TGTGCCAGCAGCCAAGCGAGCTATGGCTACACCTTC.

The chain recombines TRBV12-3 or TRBV12-4 with TRBJ1-5; D unresolved. Trimming cost V 5 bases and J 10 bases, with 12 bases left between them. The CDR3 sequence is 12 residues long. The CDR3 DNA sequence: TGTGCCAGCAGTCGCTCGGTATTTCCCCAGCATTTT. This gives the protein CASSRSVFPQHF.

The chain is built from TRBV6-1 and TRBJ2-7, with a possible D match to TRBD1 (5 bases). The ends were cut back, 1 base at V and 5 bases at J, with 9 bases in the middle. CDR1 is MNHNS and CDR2 is SASEGT in the germline V gene. The length of the CDR3 is 13 residues. CDR3 protein: CASSEEAGNEQYF. CDR3 nucleotide sequence: TGTGCCAGCAGTGAAGAAGCAGGGAACGAGCAGTACTTC.

V gene TRBV7-9 combines with J gene TRBJ1-1; a weak D match, TRBD1 (5 bases). V was clipped by 3 bases and J by 0 bases, with 8 bases between them. Germline V gives CDR1 SEHNR, CDR2 FQNEAQ (reference sequence). This CDR3 has 14 residues. Here the CDR3 DNA reads TGTGCCAGCAGCTTCGGACATATGAACACTGAAGCTTTCTTT. This gives the protein CASSFGHMNTEAFF.

The CDR3, as DNA: TGTGCCAGCAGACGGACAGGGGGAAGCGCCGGGGAGCTGTTTTTT. Translated, it gives CASRRTGGSAGELFF. The rearrangement links TRBV6-4 to TRBJ2-2, with 10 bases lining up with TRBD1. The CDR3 length is 15 residues. V gave up 6 bases and J gave up 6 bases; unmatched junction bases: 7. Germline V gene lookup returns CDR1 MRHNA and CDR2 SNTAGT.

V usage is TRBV7-9 and J usage is TRBJ2-7, with D perhaps matching TRBD1 (7 bases). Germline CDR1 and CDR2: SEHNR and FQNEAQ (reference sequence). The CDR3 has 15 residues. V was clipped by 0 bases and J by 6 bases, with 15 bases between them. The CDR3 protein is CASSLAQGGSGEQYF. The CDR3 DNA follows: TGTGCCAGCAGCTTAGCTCAGGGGGGTAGCGGCGAGCAGTACTTC.

This chain joins TRBV19 and TRBJ2-3; D is perhaps TRBD2 (5 bases). The V gene's germline CDR1 is LNHDA and CDR2 SQIVND (reference sequence). This CDR3 comprises 14 residues. In DNA, the CDR3 is TGTGCTACAAAGGTCGGGATTAGCACAGATACGCAGTATTTT. It specifies CATKVGISTDTQYF.